This TCR beta chain was recovered during a study of cytotoxic CD8 clonotypes in ibrutinib-treated CLL (dated by TCRdb to the early 2020s). Regarding the complete study: The cohort was composed of about 10 relapsed/refractory and about 15 treatment-naive patients; IGHV unmutated status was identified in some 17 patients. Partial responses were observed in about 24 patients and complete responses in 2; after a median follow-up of around 64 months, remission was maintained in approximately 14 patients and progression was observed in approximately 12. Every sample from remission and from progressive disease was obtained while the patients were still on ibrutinib. An average of about 260,000 productive templates and roughly 94,000 productive rearrangements was obtained per sample. Longitudinal samples were obtainable from about 30% of the roughly 86 participants in the trial. Cryopreserved peripheral blood mononuclear cells were obtained prior to treatment, at the time of response, and at either disease progression or sustained remission. The response samples were drawn at a median of approximately 11 months into treatment, with a range of about 6 to 36 months. Results and caveats for the whole study, not just this receptor: At ibrutinib response clonality went up, during sustained remission it held steady, and at progression it dropped back toward baseline. Sampling times were not matched between sustained-remission and progressing patients, and lymph node repertoires were not studied. Public clonotypes were rare and either shrank or stayed stable during treatment, and the rise in clonality at ibrutinib response reflected expansion of private clonotypes. At baseline, clonality was higher than in age-matched healthy donors and showed a strong correlation with circulating CD8+ T-cell counts.

CDR3 length: 15 amino acids, cysteine to phenylalanine. This entry keeps only the CDR3 DNA: 45 bases, framed from base 1. According to the germline V gene, CDR1 reads KGHSH and CDR2 reads LQKENI. Relative to germline, V is 3 bases shorter and J is 0 bases shorter, with 12 bases between their ends. Note on this clone: Which antigen it targets is not known. There are no base qualities to consult, and no much larger clone falls within one base.

The goal of deep resolution MiSeq sequencing was a depth between 1 in 1 million and 1 in 200,000 T cells, and coverage averaged 10x per clonotype. TCR beta libraries were generated with the immunoSEQ hsTCRB Kit. Concerning the study's data processing: Data were analyzed with ImmunoSEQ Data Assistant and ImmunoSEQ Analyzer, with V, D and J genes assigned per IMGT definitions. Clonality, with values ranging from 0 to 1, was calculated as one minus the normalized Shannon entropy of productive rearrangement frequencies. Public clonotype analysis was restricted to overrepresented clonotypes comprising at least 0.05% of each patient's repertoire. Approximately 13 age-matched healthy donor repertoires from immuneACCESS served as clonality controls. Here the immuneACCESS table is served through TCRdb, limited to in-frame sequences with V and J called. Missing clones are a known gap in these copies; in checked studies unresolved V genes cover under half, and the rest lacks a known reason. The V and J calls and clone size come from that table; D and trimming were worked out from the DNA. For this sample the table gives 110,000 to 150,000 clones, of which about 78% were detected only once. 4.5% to 6% of the sample comes from the top ten.

The time point tag for this specimen amounts to: 24 months on ibrutinib. For TCR beta library preparation, about 2.2 micrograms of genomic DNA were extracted from the cryopreserved PBMCs. Longitudinal blood samples from CLL patients on ibrutinib monotherapy were analyzed using high-throughput TCR beta sequencing. Patients were enrolled in a phase 2 open-label single-center ibrutinib monotherapy trial. Source: PBMCs, taken after 24 months of ibrutinib treatment. The rearranged segments are TRBV18 and TRBJ2-7; TRBD1 is a possible D gene, resting on 6 matching bases. The clonotype was recovered from a human donor with chronic lymphocytic leukemia. The CDR3 loop reads CASSPRQALSYEQYF. DNA sequence: TGTGCCAGCTCACCTCGACAGGCCCTCTCCTACGAGCAGTACTTC.